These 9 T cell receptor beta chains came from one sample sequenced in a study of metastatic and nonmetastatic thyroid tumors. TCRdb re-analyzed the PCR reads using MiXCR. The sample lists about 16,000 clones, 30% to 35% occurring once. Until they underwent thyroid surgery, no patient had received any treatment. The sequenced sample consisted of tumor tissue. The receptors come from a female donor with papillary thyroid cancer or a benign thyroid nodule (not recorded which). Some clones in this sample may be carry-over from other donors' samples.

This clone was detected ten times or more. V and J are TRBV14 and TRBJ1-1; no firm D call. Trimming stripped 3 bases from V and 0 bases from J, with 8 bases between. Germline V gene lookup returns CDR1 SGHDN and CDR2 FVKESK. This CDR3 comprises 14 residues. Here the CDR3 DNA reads TGTGCCAGCAGCCACCCGGGTATGAACACTGAAGCTTTCTTT. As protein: CASSHPGMNTEAFF.

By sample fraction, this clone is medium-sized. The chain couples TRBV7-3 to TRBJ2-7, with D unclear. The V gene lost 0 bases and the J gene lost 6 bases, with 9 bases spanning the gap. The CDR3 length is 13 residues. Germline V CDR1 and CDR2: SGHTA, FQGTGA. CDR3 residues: CASSLTKGREQYF. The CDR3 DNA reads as TGTGCCAGCAGCTTAACGAAGGGCCGCGAGCAGTACTTC.

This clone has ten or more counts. CDR3 sequence (DNA): TGTGCCAGCTCCGAGGGGGGTTATTCCTACAATGAGCAGTTCTTC. Translating gives CASSEGGYSYNEQFF. The chain has TRBV5-8 and TRBJ2-1; the D gene could be TRBD1 or TRBD2 (6 bases each). Germline V gene lookup returns CDR1 SGHTS and CDR2 YDEGEE. The CDR3 covers 15 residues. Trimming stripped 7 bases from V and 1 base from J, with 15 bases between.

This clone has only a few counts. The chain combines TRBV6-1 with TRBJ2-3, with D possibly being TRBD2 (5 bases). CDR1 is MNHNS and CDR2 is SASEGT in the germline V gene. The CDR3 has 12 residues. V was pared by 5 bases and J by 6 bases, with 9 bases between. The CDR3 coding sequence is TGTGCCAGCAGTTTACGAGGGGATACGCAGTATTTT. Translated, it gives CASSLRGDTQYF.

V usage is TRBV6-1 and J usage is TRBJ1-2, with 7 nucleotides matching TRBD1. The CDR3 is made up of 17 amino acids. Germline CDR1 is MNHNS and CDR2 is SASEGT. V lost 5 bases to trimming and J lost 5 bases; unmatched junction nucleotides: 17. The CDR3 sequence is CASSPLTRDSQTYGYTF. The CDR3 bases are TGTGCCAGCAGTCCCTTGACTCGGGACAGTCAAACTTATGGCTACACCTTC.

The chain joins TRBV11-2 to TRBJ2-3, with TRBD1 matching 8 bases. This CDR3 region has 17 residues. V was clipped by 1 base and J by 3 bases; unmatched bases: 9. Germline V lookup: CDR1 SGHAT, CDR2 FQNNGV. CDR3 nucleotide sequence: TGTGCCAGCAGCTTAGTTGGCCAGGGGGCTCGGACAGATACGCAGTATTTT. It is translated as CASSLVGQGARTDTQYF.

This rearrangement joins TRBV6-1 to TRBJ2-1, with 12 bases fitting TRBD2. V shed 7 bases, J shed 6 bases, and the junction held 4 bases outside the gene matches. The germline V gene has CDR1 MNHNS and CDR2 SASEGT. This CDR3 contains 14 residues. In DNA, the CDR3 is TGTGCCAGCACCCCACTAGCGGGGGGCAATGAGCAGTTCTTC. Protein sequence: CASTPLAGGNEQFF.

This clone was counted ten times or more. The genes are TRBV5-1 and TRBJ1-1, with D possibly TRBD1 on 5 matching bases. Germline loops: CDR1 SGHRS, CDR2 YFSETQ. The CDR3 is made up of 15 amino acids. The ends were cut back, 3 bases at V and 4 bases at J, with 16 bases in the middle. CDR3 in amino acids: CASSSARGLSTEAFF. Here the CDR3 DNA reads TGCGCCAGCAGCTCGGCTAGGGGACTTAGCACTGAAGCTTTCTTT.

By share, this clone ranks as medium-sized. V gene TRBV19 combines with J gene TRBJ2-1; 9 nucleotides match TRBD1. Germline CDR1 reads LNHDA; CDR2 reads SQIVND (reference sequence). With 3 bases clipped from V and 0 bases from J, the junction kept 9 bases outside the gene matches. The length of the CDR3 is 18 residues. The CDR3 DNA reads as TGTGCCAGTAGTATGGAACAGGGGGCCCCAAGCTCCTACAATGAGCAGTTCTTC. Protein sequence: CASSMEQGAPSSYNEQFF. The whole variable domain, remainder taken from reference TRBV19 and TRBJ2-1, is DGGITQSPKYLFRKEGQNVTLSCEQNLNHDAMYWYRQDPGQGLRLIYYSQIVNDFQKGDIAEGYSVSREKKESFPLTVTSAQKNPTAFYLCASSMEQGAPSSYNEQFFGPGTRLTVL.